Listed here are 28 T cell receptor beta chains from one sample, sequenced in a study of cytomegalovirus exposure and HLA in healthy donors. PCR primers comprised 60 Vbeta and 13 Jbeta primers. This table comes from immunoSEQ multiplex PCR, and its TCRdb copy is limited to in-frame clones, with some not included. The sample comprises roughly 110,000 clones, roughly 80% of which are singletons, and roughly 2.5% rests with the top ten. Specimen: PBMCs. These receptors were collected from a man in his forties in good health and CMV-seronegative.

This rearrangement joins TRBV10-3 to TRBJ2-4; 12 bases match TRBD2. The J segment lost 8 bases and the V segment lost 4 bases, leaving 12 bases of the junction unmatched. CDR1 ENHRY and CDR2 SYGVKD come from the germline V gene. The CDR3 has 17 amino acids. The DNA of the CDR3 is TGTGCCATCAGTGGCGGGCTAGCGGGGGGGCAAGCAGACATTCAGTACTTC. Its translation: CAISGGLAGGQADIQYF.

The gene calls are TRBV6-6 and TRBJ1-6, with D perhaps TRBD1 (5 bases). There are 14 residues in the CDR3. Germline lookup yields CDR1 MNHNY and CDR2 SVGAGI (reference sequence). The V end lost 7 bases, the J end lost 10 bases, and 17 bases lay between the germline ends. CDR3 in amino acids: CASTPAGRGSPLHF. CDR3 nucleotides: TGTGCCAGCACCCCGGCAGGGCGGGGGTCACCCCTCCACTTT.

The chain has TRBV5-5 and TRBJ2-1; 9 positions agree with TRBD2. The V gene end was trimmed by 4 bases and the J gene end by 2 bases; junction bases not matched to a gene: 4. This CDR3 region has 15 residues. The germline V gene has CDR1 SGHKS and CDR2 YYEKEE (reference sequence). CDR3 nucleotide sequence: TGTGCCAGCAGCCAGCGGGGGGTGACCTACAATGAGCAGTTCTTC. The encoded protein is CASSQRGVTYNEQFF.

V and J are TRBV11-2 and TRBJ1-6; 7 positions agree with TRBD1. Trimming at V came to 3 bases and at J to 9 bases, leaving 8 bases not matched to a gene. CDR3 size: 15 residues. Germline loops: CDR1 SGHAT, CDR2 FQNNGV. The CDR3 bases are TGTGCCAGCAGCTTGAAGGGGGCGAGGGGTTCACCCCTCCACTTT. Translated, it gives CASSLKGARGSPLHF.

This clone was detected only a few times. The J gene is TRBJ1-1, the V gene TRBV19; a weak D match, TRBD1 (6 bases). The CDR3 covers 14 residues. V shed 5 bases and J shed 7 bases, with 17 bases lying between them. Germline V lookup: CDR1 LNHDA, CDR2 SQIVND (reference sequence). CDR3 DNA: TGTGCCAGTAGTGCCCGGAGGACAGCAGGTGAAGCTTTCTTT. The encoded protein is CASSARRTAGEAFF.

The chain has TRBV5-1 and TRBJ1-1; no definite D call. CDR1 is SGHRS, CDR2 YFSETQ, per germline. With 0 bases removed from V and 5 bases from J, the gap between germline ends came to 17 bases. The CDR3 consists of 16 residues. CDR3 sequence: CASSLAAGGLTTEAFF. The CDR3 region has the DNA TGCGCCAGCAGCTTGGCCGCCGGAGGTCTTACAACTGAAGCTTTCTTT.

The chain combines TRBV15 with TRBJ2-3; 9 nucleotides align to TRBD2. The CDR3 covers 20 residues. Germline lookup yields CDR1 LNHNV and CDR2 YYDKDF (reference sequence). Losses at the gene ends were 0 bases for V and 2 bases for J; bases not matched to a gene: 15. Here the CDR3 reads CATSRDMEASGELYTDTQYF. The CDR3 DNA reads TGTGCCACCAGCAGAGATATGGAGGCTAGCGGGGAACTATACACAGATACGCAGTATTTT.

This clone was seen more than once but under ten times. The V call is TRBV6-1, the J call TRBJ1-1; D is uncertain. The length of the CDR3 is 15 residues. Germline V gene lookup returns CDR1 MNHNS and CDR2 SASEGT. Between the trimmed V and J ends, which lost 5 bases and 0 bases, there was a span of 13 bases. This CDR3 is CASSPQAVMNTEAFF. The CDR3 DNA is TGTGCCAGCAGTCCCCAGGCAGTTATGAACACTGAAGCTTTCTTT.

The chain uses TRBV5-4 and TRBJ2-2, with no clear D. The CDR3 has 16 residues. The germline CDR1 and CDR2 sequences are SGHNT and YYREEE (reference sequence). Trimming left V 3 bases short and J 0 bases short, with 12 bases between. The CDR3 nucleotides read TGTGCCAGCAGCTCTGAAACATCCTCGAACACCGGGGAGCTGTTTTTT. Encoded protein: CASSSETSSNTGELFF.

J is TRBJ2-1 and V is TRBV19; D unresolved. The CDR3 contains 15 residues. The V end lost 4 bases, the J end lost 0 bases, and 10 bases lay between the germline ends. From germline, CDR1 is LNHDA and CDR2 SQIVND (reference sequence). CDR3 sequence (DNA): TGTGCCAGTAGTACCCTCACGAGCTCCTACAATGAGCAGTTCTTC. Its translation is CASSTLTSSYNEQFF.

This clone was observed a few times. The V gene is TRBV7-6, the J gene TRBJ2-2; no firm D call. Germline V gene lookup returns CDR1 SGHVS and CDR2 FNYEAQ. V gave up 8 bases and J gave up 0 bases, with 10 bases separating them. The CDR3 length is 14 residues. The CDR3 DNA is TGTGCCAGCGGAGCGAACCCGAACACCGGGGAGCTGTTTTTT. Translation gives CASGANPNTGELFF. Using reference TRBV7-6 and TRBJ2-2 for the parts outside the CDR3, the full variable domain is GAGVSQSPRYKVTKRGQDVALRCDPISGHVSLYWYRQALGQGPEFLTYFNYEAQQDKSGLPNDRFSAERPEGSISTLTIQRTEQRDSAMYRCASGANPNTGELFFGEGSRLTVL.

This clone was picked up one time. At the DNA level, this CDR3 is encoded by other sequences in the same sample as well. The J gene is TRBJ2-3, the V gene TRBV9, with D tentatively TRBD1 (6 bases). The CDR3 is 14 residues long. V was cut by 4 bases and J by 1 base, with 10 bases left in between. Germline V CDR1 and CDR2: SGDLS, YYNGEE. CDR3 protein: CASSPRTGTDTQYF. In DNA form, the CDR3 reads TGTGCCAGCAGCCCCCGGACAGGCACAGATACGCAGTATTTT.

V usage is TRBV27 and J usage is TRBJ2-2; D is unresolved. Germline values: CDR1 MNHEY, CDR2 SMNVEV (reference sequence). The CDR3 totals 14 residues. Trimming took 3 bases from V and 1 from J, leaving 6 bases between them. The CDR3: CASSFSQNTGELFF. Here the CDR3 DNA reads TGTGCCAGCAGTTTCAGTCAGAACACCGGGGAGCTGTTTTTT.

CDR3: CASSFLTGVETQYF. In DNA, the CDR3 is TGTGCCAGCAGCTTTTTGACGGGGGTGGAGACCCAGTACTTC. The V call is TRBV7-2, the J call TRBJ2-5, with D maybe TRBD2 (6 bases). The CDR3 totals 14 residues. Germline V gives CDR1 SGHTA, CDR2 FQGNSA. The V gene lost 3 bases and the J gene lost 5 bases, with 13 bases spanning the gap. Together with reference TRBV7-2 and TRBJ2-5, the CDR3 gives the full variable domain: GAGVSQSPSNKVTEKGKDVELRCDPISGHTALYWYRQSLGQGLEFLIYFQGNSAPDKSGLPSDRFSAERTGGSVSTLTIQRTQQEDSAVYLCASSFLTGVETQYFGPGTRLLVL.

This clone was counted between two and nine times. The chain couples TRBV2 to TRBJ2-5; 9 bases match TRBD1. Germline V gene lookup returns CDR1 SNHLY and CDR2 FYNNEI. The CDR3 runs to 12 residues. The J segment lost 5 bases and the V segment lost 6 bases, leaving 1 base of the junction unmatched. The CDR3: CASRDRGETQYF. The CDR3 DNA is TGTGCCAGCAGGGACAGGGGTGAGACCCAGTACTTC. The variable domain in full, with the rest retrieved from reference TRBV2 and TRBJ2-5, is EPEVTQTPSHQVTQMGQEVILRCVPISNHLYFYWYRQILGQKVEFLVSFYNNEISEKSEIFDDQFSVERPDGSNFTLKIRSTKLEDSAMYFCASRDRGETQYFGPGTRLLVL.

This chain joins TRBV5-1 and TRBJ2-5; TRBD2 aligns across 12 bases. There are 17 residues in the CDR3. The V gene's germline CDR1 is SGHRS and CDR2 YFSETQ. J gave up 1 base and V 4 bases, and 8 bases lay outside the gene matches. CDR3 residues: CASSLGLAGSAQETQYF. The DNA for the CDR3 is TGCGCCAGCAGCCTGGGACTAGCGGGCTCTGCCCAAGAGACCCAGTACTTC.

The chain has TRBV10-3 and TRBJ1-2; perhaps TRBD1 as D (5 bases). Trimming shortened V by 2 bases and J by 5 bases, and 18 bases separated the two germline ends. Germline V gene sequence: CDR1 ENHRY, CDR2 SYGVKD. This CDR3 has 16 amino acids. CDR3 in DNA: TGTGCCATCAGTGAGCTCTGGACGGTCCGGGGGTATGGCTACACCTTC. As protein: CAISELWTVRGYGYTF.

CDR3 sequence (DNA): TGTGCCAGCAGTGATTGGGGGGGGAAGACCTACGAGCAGTACTTC. This gives the protein CASSDWGGKTYEQYF. V is TRBV2 and J is TRBJ2-7, with 7 bases fitting TRBD2. Germline values: CDR1 SNHLY, CDR2 FYNNEI. V dropped 3 bases and J dropped 2; count of bases not matched to a gene: 7. The CDR3 is 15 residues long.

The chain carries TRBV5-1 and TRBJ2-7, with 10 bases matching TRBD1. The CDR3 covers 14 residues. J lost 6 bases, V lost 0 bases, and 3 bases had no gene match. Germline-derived CDR1 and CDR2 are SGHRS and YFSETQ. The CDR3 DNA follows: TGCGCCAGCAGCTTGGAGGGGGACAGGGGCGAGCAGTACTTC. Amino acid sequence: CASSLEGDRGEQYF.

V is TRBV5-1 and J is TRBJ2-3, with 7 bases aligning to TRBD1. Looked up from germline, CDR1 is SGHRS and CDR2 is YFSETQ. V was pared by 4 bases and J by 11 bases, with 16 bases of the junction left unmatched. The CDR3 consists of 15 residues. CDR3 residues: CASSERQGPRFGQYF. The CDR3, as DNA: TGCGCCAGCAGCGAGAGACAGGGACCTCGATTCGGGCAGTATTTT.

The chain recombines TRBV6-1 with TRBJ1-6; TRBD1 matches 7 bases. Germline CDR1 MNHNS, CDR2 SASEGT. V dropped 1 base and J dropped 6; count of bases not matched to a gene: 3. The CDR3 totals 15 residues. The CDR3, as DNA: TGTGCCAGCAGTGAAGTAACAGGGGCTAATTCACCCCTCCACTTT. As protein: CASSEVTGANSPLHF.

The chain employs TRBV2 and TRBJ1-1; the D gene is possibly TRBD1 (6 bases). Germline V gene sequence: CDR1 SNHLY, CDR2 FYNNEI. The CDR3 is 15 amino acids. Trimming shortened V by 3 bases and J by 1 base, and 12 bases separated the two germline ends. CDR3 sequence reads: CASSDEGGGNTEAFF. In DNA, the CDR3 is TGTGCCAGCAGTGATGAAGGGGGGGGGAACACTGAAGCTTTCTTT.

This clone was seen only a few times. J is TRBJ2-5 and V is TRBV6-5; the D gene is possibly TRBD2 (5 bases). Per germline, CDR1 MNHEY and CDR2 SVGAGI. Trimming stripped 2 bases from V and 11 bases from J, with 12 bases between. This CDR3 is built from 12 residues. The CDR3: CASSYKGGEQYF. The DNA for the CDR3 is TGTGCCAGCAGTTACAAGGGTGGGGAGCAGTACTTC.

The chain links TRBV2 to TRBJ1-4; D is uncertain. Trimming cost V 2 bases and J 6 bases, with 10 bases left between them. Germline-derived CDR1 and CDR2 are SNHLY and FYNNEI. This CDR3 is 14 amino acids long. The chain's CDR3 is CASSESDFDEKLFF. The CDR3 DNA is TGTGCCAGCAGTGAATCGGACTTTGATGAAAAACTGTTTTTT.

This clone has a single count. This sequence joins TRBV5-5 and TRBJ2-3; a weak D match, TRBD2 (6 bases). The CDR3 totals 13 residues. Germline-derived CDR1 and CDR2 are SGHKS and YYEKEE (reference sequence). The germline V and J ends were trimmed by 4 bases and 5 bases, with 11 bases remaining between them. The CDR3 is CASSRGLVDTQYF. As DNA, the CDR3 is TGTGCCAGCAGCCGGGGACTCGTAGATACGCAGTATTTT.

V gene TRBV6-5 combines with J gene TRBJ1-5; TRBD1 aligns across 9 bases. J lost 2 bases, V lost 4 bases, and 6 bases had no gene match. This CDR3 has 16 residues. The germline gives CDR1 MNHEY, CDR2 SVGAGI. This CDR3 is CASSSRTGEGNQPQHF. The CDR3 DNA reads as TGTGCCAGCAGTTCCCGGACAGGGGAGGGCAATCAGCCCCAGCATTTT.

The chain joins TRBV7-2 to TRBJ2-2; D possibly corresponds to TRBD1 (5 bases). This CDR3 is 15 amino acids long. V lost 2 bases and J lost 6, with 13 bases in between. CDR1 is SGHTA, CDR2 FQGNSA, per germline. The CDR3 nucleotides read TGTGCCAGCAGCTTATCGTCAGGGCAGCCCGGGGAGCTGTTTTTT. It is translated as CASSLSSGQPGELFF. The full variable domain, rest sourced from reference TRBV7-2 and TRBJ2-2, is GAGVSQSPSNKVTEKGKDVELRCDPISGHTALYWYRQSLGQGLEFLIYFQGNSAPDKSGLPSDRFSAERTGGSVSTLTIQRTQQEDSAVYLCASSLSSGQPGELFFGEGSRLTVL.

DNA for the CDR3: TGCGCCAGCAGCCAAGAAGTGCGACTTGCAACTAATGAAAAACTGTTTTTT. It translates to CASSQEVRLATNEKLFF. The chain employs TRBV4-1 and TRBJ1-4; D gene unclear. The CDR3 consists of 17 residues. Germline CDR1 reads MGHRA; CDR2 reads YSYEKL. V was cut by 0 bases and J by 0 bases, with 11 bases left in between.